This TCR beta chain came from a study of blood T cell repertoires in COVID-19. Study-level information: The analysed material was cDNA or gDNA that came from T cells, B-cell-depleted T cells, or PBMCs.

Here immunoSEQ multiplex PCR was the method, and the copy in TCRdb shows in-frame clones only, minus some. The sample has 55,000 or so clones, more than 70% seen once. This TCR was sampled from a man in his 60s with active COVID-19. Source material: peripheral blood.

CDR3 loop: CASSIEAGYPYNEQFF. The CDR3 region has the DNA TGTGCCAGTAGTATAGAAGCGGGCTACCCCTACAATGAGCAGTTCTTC. The chain combines TRBV19 with TRBJ2-1; the D gene is possibly TRBD2 (6 bases). The germline gives CDR1 LNHDA, CDR2 SQIVND (reference sequence). The CDR3 is 16 residues long. V lost 0 bases to trimming and J lost 2 bases, with 11 bases between them.